The rows below give T cell receptor beta chains drawn from one sample of a study of radiation and T cells in renal cell carcinoma. Sequenced by immunoSEQ multiplex PCR; TCRdb stores in-frame clones only, minus some. The table records some 20,000 clones, approximately 59% of them present only once. The sample consisted of tumor tissue, taken from a patient whose treatment was nephrectomy without radiotherapy. These receptors all stem from a man aged 45-60 years with renal cell carcinoma. Each CDR3 is given with its conserved first and last residue. The D gene is left open where the match is weak. Only some rows state a clone size, as once, few, many or a class for expanded clones.

clone_size	v_call	d_call	j_call	cdr3_aa	cdr3_nt
NA	TRBV9	TRBD1	TRBJ2-7	CASSVGGQGLSEQYF	TGTGCCAGCAGCGTGGGGGGACAGGGGCTTAGCGAGCAGTACTTC
once	TRBV4-2	NA	TRBJ1-2	CASSQEWITDNYGYTF	TGTGCCAGCAGCCAAGAGTGGATCACGGACAACTATGGCTACACCTTC
few	TRBV19	NA	TRBJ1-5	CASSRQGMNQHF	TGTGCCAGTAGTCGTCAGGGGATGAACCAGCATTTT
NA	TRBV2	TRBD1	TRBJ1-4	CASSIGGAGLNEKLFF	TGTGCCAGCAGTATAGGGGGCGCGGGCTTGAATGAAAAACTGTTTTTT
NA	TRBV7-2	NA	TRBJ1-1	CASSLDGSMNTEAFF	TGTGCCAGCAGCTTAGACGGCAGCATGAACACTGAAGCTTTCTTT
NA	TRBV2	TRBD2	TRBJ2-1	CASSEVRTRKNEQFF	TGTGCCAGCAGTGAAGTGCGGACTAGAAAGAATGAGCAGTTCTTC
NA	TRBV4-3	NA	TRBJ2-3	CASSQDRWGSTDTQYF	TGCGCCAGCAGCCAAGATCGTTGGGGGAGCACAGATACGCAGTATTTT
few	TRBV18	NA	TRBJ1-2	CASSPTGSNYGYTF	TGTGCCAGCTCACCGACAGGCTCTAACTATGGCTACACCTTC
once	TRBV4-1	TRBD1	TRBJ1-4	CASSQGDSEKLFF	TGCGCCAGCAGCCAAGGGGACAGCGAGAAACTGTTTTTT
few	TRBV5-6	TRBD2	TRBJ2-1	CASSFLGLAGNEQFF	TGTGCCAGCAGCTTTTTGGGCCTAGCGGGGAATGAGCAGTTCTTC
few	TRBV18	NA	TRBJ1-1	CASSPVTGNTEAFF	TGTGCCAGCTCACCAGTCACAGGGAACACTGAAGCTTTCTTT
NA	TRBV6-5	TRBD1	TRBJ1-5	CASRRTGRNQPQHF	TGTGCCAGCAGGAGGACAGGGCGCAATCAGCCCCAGCATTTT
NA	TRBV9	NA	TRBJ1-4	CASSVEGGRGEKLFF	TGTGCCAGCAGCGTAGAGGGGGGACGAGGGGAAAAACTGTTTTTT
NA	TRBV30	NA	TRBJ1-1	CAWTPTRQRTPNTEAFF	TGTGCCTGGACCCCAACTCGACAGAGGACACCGAACACTGAAGCTTTCTTT
NA	TRBV5-1	TRBD2	TRBJ2-3	CASSRWEGGDTQYF	TGCGCCAGCAGCCGCTGGGAGGGCGGGGATACGCAGTATTTT
NA	TRBV5-1	TRBD2	TRBJ2-1	CASSLFSGGSNEQFF	TGCGCCAGCAGCTTGTTCAGCGGGGGAAGCAATGAGCAGTTCTTC
NA	TRBV9	NA	TRBJ2-3	CASSFRLVNTDTQYF	TGTGCCAGCAGCTTTCGACTAGTCAACACAGATACGCAGTATTTT
NA	TRBV6-5	NA	TRBJ2-1	CASSPRHSRYNEQFF	TGTGCCAGCAGCCCCAGGCATTCAAGATACAATGAGCAGTTCTTC
NA	TRBV19	NA	TRBJ1-1	CASSIQGATEAFF	TGTGCCAGTAGTATACAGGGTGCCACTGAAGCTTTCTTT
few	TRBV9	TRBD1	TRBJ2-5	CASSPRGQRETQYF	TGTGCCAGCAGCCCAAGGGGACAGCGGGAGACCCAGTACTTC
few	TRBV19	TRBD1	TRBJ2-2	CASSIAPTGAGELFF	TGTGCCAGTAGTATAGCCCCCACAGGGGCCGGGGAGCTGTTTTTT
NA	TRBV5-1	NA	TRBJ1-4	CASRLGGLGEKLFF	TGCGCCAGCAGATTGGGAGGGTTGGGTGAAAAACTGTTTTTT
few	TRBV4-2	NA	TRBJ2-7	CASSQDAGVYEQYF	TGTGCCAGCAGCCAAGATGCAGGGGTCTACGAGCAGTACTTC